This T cell receptor (beta chain) was recorded in a study of T cells in Graves' hyperthyroidism and ophthalmopathy. Study-wide points: A median about 6.2 months before onset, the model predicted ophthalmopathy. Blood held most thyroid clonotypes expanded above 0.001 frequency.

Amplified TCR beta CDR3 regions derived from RNA transcripts. In the first-round RT-PCR of the TCR CDR3, the HTBI primer set was used. TCRdb re-called the multiplex PCR reads through MiXCR, storing one row per CDR3 protein. The sample yields hundreds of thousands of distinct CDR3 sequences, 17% seen once. The CDR3 runs to 14 residues. V lost 3 bases and J 0 bases, leaving 9 bases between the germline ends. CDR1 and CDR2 from the germline V gene are MNHEY and SMNVEV (reference sequence). There are a few counts of this clonotype. What it binds is unknown. The material sequenced was blood. This chain links TRBV27 with TRBJ2-7; D call uncertain. The TCR was taken from a woman between 18 and 30 years old with Graves' ophthalmopathy. CDR3 in amino acids: CASSFYRSSYEQYF. For the CDR3, the DNA is TGTGCCAGCAGTTTCTACCGAAGCTCCTACGAGCAGTACTTC.